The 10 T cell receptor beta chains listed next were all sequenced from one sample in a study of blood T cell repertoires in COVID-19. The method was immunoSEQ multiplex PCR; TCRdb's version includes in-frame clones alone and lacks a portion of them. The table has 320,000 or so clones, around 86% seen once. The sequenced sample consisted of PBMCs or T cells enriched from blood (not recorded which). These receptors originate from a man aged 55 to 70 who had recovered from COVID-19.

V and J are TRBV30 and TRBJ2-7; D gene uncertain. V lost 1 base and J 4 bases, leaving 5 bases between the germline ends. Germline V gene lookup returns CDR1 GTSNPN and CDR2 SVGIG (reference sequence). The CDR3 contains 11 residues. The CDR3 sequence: CAWSANYEQYF. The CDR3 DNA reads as TGTGCCTGGAGTGCAAATTACGAGCAGTACTTC.

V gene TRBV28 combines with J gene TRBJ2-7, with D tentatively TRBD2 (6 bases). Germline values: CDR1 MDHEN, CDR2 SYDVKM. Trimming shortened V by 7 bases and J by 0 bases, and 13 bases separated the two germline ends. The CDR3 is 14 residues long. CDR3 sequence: CASIIGGNSYEQYF. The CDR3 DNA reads TGTGCCAGCATCATTGGGGGGAACTCCTACGAGCAGTACTTC.

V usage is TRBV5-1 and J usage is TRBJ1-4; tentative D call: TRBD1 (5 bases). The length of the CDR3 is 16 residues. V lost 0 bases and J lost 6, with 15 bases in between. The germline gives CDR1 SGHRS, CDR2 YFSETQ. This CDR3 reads CASSLALYRLYEKLFF. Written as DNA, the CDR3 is TGCGCCAGCAGCTTGGCTCTTTACAGGTTGTATGAAAAACTGTTTTTT. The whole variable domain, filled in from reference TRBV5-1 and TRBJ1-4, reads KAGVTQTPRYLIKTRGQQVTLSCSPISGHRSVSWYQQTPGQGLQFLFEYFSETQRNKGNFPGRFSGRQFSNSRSEMNVSTLELGDSALYLCASSLALYRLYEKLFFGSGTQLSVL.

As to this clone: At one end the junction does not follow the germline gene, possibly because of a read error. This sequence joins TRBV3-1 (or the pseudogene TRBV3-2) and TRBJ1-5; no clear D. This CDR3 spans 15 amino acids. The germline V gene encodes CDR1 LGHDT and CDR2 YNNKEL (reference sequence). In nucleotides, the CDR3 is TGTGTCAGCAGCCAGACAATTATTGTTGGACAGCCCCAGCATTTT. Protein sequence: CVSSQTIIVGQPQHF.

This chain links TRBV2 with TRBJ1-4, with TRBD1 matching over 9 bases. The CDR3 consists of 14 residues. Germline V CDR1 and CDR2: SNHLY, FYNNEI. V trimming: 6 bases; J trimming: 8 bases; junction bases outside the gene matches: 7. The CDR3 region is CASSRTGEGEKLFF. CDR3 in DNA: TGTGCCAGCAGCCGGACAGGGGAAGGGGAAAAACTGTTTTTT.

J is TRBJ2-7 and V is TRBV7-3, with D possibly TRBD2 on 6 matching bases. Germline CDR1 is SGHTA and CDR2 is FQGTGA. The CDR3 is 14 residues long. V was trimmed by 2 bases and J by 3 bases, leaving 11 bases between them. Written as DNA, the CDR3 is TGTGCCAGCAGCTTAGGCGGGACGAACTACGAGCAGTACTTC. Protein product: CASSLGGTNYEQYF.

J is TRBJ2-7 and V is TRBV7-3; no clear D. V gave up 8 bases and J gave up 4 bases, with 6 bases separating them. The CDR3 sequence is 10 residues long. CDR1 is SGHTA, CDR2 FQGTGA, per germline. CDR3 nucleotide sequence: TGTGCCAGCTGGCCATACGAGCAGTACTTC. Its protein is CASWPYEQYF.

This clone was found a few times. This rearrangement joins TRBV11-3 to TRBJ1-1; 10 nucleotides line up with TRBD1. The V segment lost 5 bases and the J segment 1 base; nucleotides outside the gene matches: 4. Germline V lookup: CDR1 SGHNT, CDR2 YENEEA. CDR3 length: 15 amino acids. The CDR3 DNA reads TGTGCCAGCAGCCTTGGACAGGGGGAGAACACTGAAGCTTTCTTT. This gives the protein CASSLGQGENTEAFF.

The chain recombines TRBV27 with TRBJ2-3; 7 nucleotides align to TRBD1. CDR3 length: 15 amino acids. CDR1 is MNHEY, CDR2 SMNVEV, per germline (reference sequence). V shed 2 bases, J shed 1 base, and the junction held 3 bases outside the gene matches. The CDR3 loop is CASSLRDRGTDTQYF. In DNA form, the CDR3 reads TGTGCCAGCAGTTTACGGGACAGAGGCACAGATACGCAGTATTTT.

CDR3 bases: TGCAGCGCAATGGGACTCCAATTGAACACTGAAGCTTTCTTT. It translates to CSAMGLQLNTEAFF. The chain employs TRBV29-1 and TRBJ1-1; tentative D call: TRBD1 (5 bases). There are 14 residues in the CDR3. Trimming removed 7 bases at V and 0 bases at J, with 15 bases between. Germline values: CDR1 SQVTM, CDR2 ANQGSEA.